Below, 26 T cell receptor beta chains from the same sample are listed, as sequenced in a study of control samples from healthy donors and cancer patients. Clones were read by immunoSEQ multiplex PCR, and TCRdb kept only the in-frame ones, dropping some. In the table there are about 80,000 clones, roughly 91% of which are singletons. Material for sequencing was blood. The receptors come from a middle-aged man in good health.

This clone was observed once. The chain employs TRBV5-1 and TRBJ2-3; D remains ambiguous. Per the germline V gene, CDR1 is SGHRS and CDR2 is YFSETQ. The CDR3 covers 14 residues. V was trimmed by 4 bases and J by 3 bases, leaving 12 bases between them. Here the CDR3 DNA reads TGCGCCAGCAGCCTTCCCGACGGAACAGATACGCAGTATTTT. Translated, it gives CASSLPDGTDTQYF.

The V call is TRBV7-6, the J call TRBJ2-2; unclear D gene. Germline assignment: CDR1 SGHVS and CDR2 FNYEAQ. V lost 4 bases, J lost 4 bases, and 19 bases lay in between. The CDR3 covers 17 residues. The CDR3, as DNA: TGTGCCAGCAGCTCGGACCCGGGCCTACTCCTCACCGGGGAGCTGTTTTTT. It is translated as CASSSDPGLLLTGELFF.

The CDR3 DNA follows: TGTGCCAGCAGCTTTGCCTCGGGGAGCAATCAGCCCCAGCATTTT. It specifies CASSFASGSNQPQHF. This sequence joins TRBV5-8 and TRBJ1-5; D ambiguous. Trimming shortened V by 2 bases and J by 1 base, and 10 bases separated the two germline ends. Germline lookup yields CDR1 SGHTS and CDR2 YDEGEE. The CDR3 contains 15 residues.

The chain links TRBV29-1 to TRBJ1-5; D remains unclear. Germline V gives CDR1 SQVTM, CDR2 ANQGSEA. V was pared by 4 bases and J by 0 bases, with 7 bases between. CDR3 length: 13 amino acids. DNA for the CDR3: TGCAGCGTTGCGTGGGATAGCAATCAGCCCCAGCATTTT. Amino acid sequence: CSVAWDSNQPQHF.

J is TRBJ1-4 and V is TRBV12-3 or TRBV12-4; no clear D. V was cut by 8 bases and J by 5 bases, with 12 bases left in between. The CDR3 has 13 residues. CDR3 in amino acids: CASLRAGNEKLFF. The DNA for the CDR3 is TGTGCCAGCCTCCGGGCGGGGAATGAAAAACTGTTTTTT.

The gene calls are TRBV5-5 and TRBJ1-1, with D perhaps TRBD1 (5 bases). Germline V gene sequence: CDR1 SGHKS, CDR2 YYEKEE (reference sequence). The CDR3 spans 15 residues. V was pared by 0 bases and J by 1 base, with 10 bases between. CDR3 loop: CASSLASDKNTEAFF. CDR3 DNA sequence: TGTGCCAGCAGCTTGGCCTCGGACAAGAACACTGAAGCTTTCTTT. Full variable domain (outside the CDR3, taken from reference TRBV5-5 and TRBJ1-1): DAGVTQSPTHLIKTRGQQVTLRCSPISGHKSVSWYQQVLGQGPQFIFQYYEKEERGRGNFPDRFSARQFPNYSSELNVNALLLGDSALYLCASSLASDKNTEAFFGQGTRLTVV.

This chain joins TRBV6-6 and TRBJ1-1; 9 bases are shared with TRBD1. The CDR3 sequence is 16 residues long. The germline CDR1 and CDR2 sequences are MNHNY and SVGAGI (reference sequence). V shed 5 bases, J shed 4 bases, and the junction held 11 bases outside the gene matches. Written as DNA, the CDR3 is TGTGCCAGCAGTCCCCCGGGACAGGGTTGGGTCACTGAAGCTTTCTTT. Amino acid sequence: CASSPPGQGWVTEAFF.

The count of this clone is one. This rearrangement joins TRBV28 to TRBJ1-2; 9 bases are shared with TRBD1. Looked up from germline, CDR1 is MDHEN and CDR2 is SYDVKM. CDR3 length: 15 amino acids. The V gene end was trimmed by 1 base and the J gene end by 4 bases; junction bases not matched to a gene: 4. The CDR3 is CASSLLQGASYGYTF. The CDR3, as DNA: TGTGCCAGCAGTTTATTACAGGGGGCAAGCTATGGCTACACCTTC.

The rearrangement links TRBV3-1 (or the pseudogene TRBV3-2) to TRBJ2-7; D gene unclear. V dropped 0 bases and J dropped 6 bases, with 9 bases sitting between them. Per the germline V gene, CDR1 is LGHDT and CDR2 is YNNKEL (reference sequence). This CDR3 spans 13 amino acids. The CDR3 nucleotides read TGTGCCAGCAGCCAAGATCAAGGTGGCGAGCAGTACTTC. Translation: CASSQDQGGEQYF.

The chain links TRBV3-1 (or the pseudogene TRBV3-2) to TRBJ1-2, with D possibly TRBD1 on 5 matching bases. Germline V gene lookup returns CDR1 LGHDT and CDR2 YNNKEL (reference sequence). The CDR3 consists of 14 residues. The germline V and J ends were trimmed by 2 bases and 4 bases, with 11 bases remaining between them. DNA of the CDR3: TGTGCCAGCAGCCAAATGGGGGGGAGCTATGGCTACACCTTC. Translated: CASSQMGGSYGYTF.

A single count supports this clone. V usage is TRBV6-5 and J usage is TRBJ1-1; D is undetermined. CDR3 length equals 12 residues. The germline V gene has CDR1 MNHEY and CDR2 SVGAGI. V lost 7 bases, J lost 7 bases, and 13 bases lay in between. As DNA, the CDR3 is TGTGCCAGCAAGGTGGGCCTAATTGAAGCTTTCTTT. It is translated as CASKVGLIEAFF.

V usage is TRBV29-1 and J usage is TRBJ2-1, with 9 bases identical to TRBD2. The germline V gene has CDR1 SQVTM and CDR2 ANQGSEA. The CDR3 is made up of 14 amino acids. V lost 8 bases and J lost 3; bases outside the gene matches: 8. The CDR3 region has the DNA TGCAGCTCAAGGAGCGGGGGGAACTACAATGAGCAGTTCTTC. It yields the protein CSSRSGGNYNEQFF.

The chain employs TRBV21-1 and TRBJ2-5; whether TRBD1, the table's D call, matches the DNA was not checked. TRBV21-1 is a known pseudogene. This CDR3 has 17 residues. CDR3 nucleotides: TGTGCCAGCAGCAAAGGGGACAGGGGCCTTTATCAAGAGACCCAGTACTTC. Its protein is CASSKGDRGLYQETQYF.

This clone was detected once. The rearrangement joins TRBV6-2 or TRBV6-3 to TRBJ2-7, with a possible D match to TRBD2 (5 bases). V was trimmed by 6 bases and J by 3 bases, leaving 15 bases between them. The V gene's germline CDR1 is MNHEY and CDR2 SVGEGT. The CDR3 spans 14 residues. The CDR3 loop reads CASSHPPGIYEQYF. CDR3 DNA sequence: TGTGCCAGCAGCCACCCACCGGGGATCTACGAGCAGTACTTC.

The genes are TRBV27 and TRBJ1-4; tentatively, D is TRBD1 (5 bases). Germline CDR1 MNHEY, CDR2 SMNVEV (reference sequence). V gave up 5 bases and J gave up 8 bases, with 21 bases separating them. CDR3 length equals 16 residues. CDR3 protein: CASSILLQGRNEKLFF. The CDR3 nucleotides are TGTGCCAGCAGTATCCTCCTTCAGGGAAGAAACGAAAAACTGTTTTTT. Full variable domain (rest looked up from reference TRBV27 and TRBJ1-4): EAQVTQNPRYLITVTGKKLTVTCSQNMNHEYMSWYRQDPGLGLRQIYYSMNVEVTDKGDVPEGYKVSRKEKRNFPLILESPSPNQTSLYFCASSILLQGRNEKLFFGSGTQLSVL.

The sample holds a few counts of this clone. This chain uses TRBV6-2 or TRBV6-3 with TRBJ2-5; 9 bases match TRBD2. V trimming: 6 bases; J trimming: 4 bases; junction bases outside the gene matches: 9. Germline V gene sequence: CDR1 MNHEY, CDR2 SVGEGT. This CDR3 contains 15 residues. The CDR3 spells CASSQTAGGSETQYF. CDR3 in DNA: TGTGCCAGCAGCCAGACCGCGGGGGGGTCAGAGACCCAGTACTTC.

The J gene is TRBJ1-6, the V gene TRBV19; 7 positions agree with TRBD1. This CDR3 spans 16 amino acids. Unmatched junction bases numbered 11, after V lost 4 bases and J lost 8 bases. Germline-derived CDR1 and CDR2 are LNHDA and SQIVND (reference sequence). The CDR3 region is CASSTNRGQRDSPLHF. CDR3 nucleotides: TGTGCCAGTAGTACCAACCGGGGACAGCGAGATTCACCCCTCCACTTT.

This chain connects TRBV6-2 or TRBV6-3 to TRBJ2-2; 8 bases agree with TRBD1. Germline loops: CDR1 MNHEY, CDR2 SVGEGT. V shed 2 bases and J 7 bases; nucleotides not matched to a gene: 6. This CDR3 is built from 15 residues. CDR3 region: CASSYGQGAIGELFF. For the CDR3, the DNA is TGTGCCAGCAGTTACGGTCAGGGGGCTATCGGGGAGCTGTTTTTT.

The V gene is TRBV27, the J gene TRBJ2-7; possible D gene TRBD1, 6 bases. V shed 5 bases and J shed 2 bases, with 10 bases lying between them. This CDR3 comprises 13 residues. Germline V CDR1 and CDR2: MNHEY, SMNVEV (reference sequence). The CDR3, as DNA: TGTGCCAGCAGTGGGGACATTGCCTACGAGCAGTACTTC. Encoded protein: CASSGDIAYEQYF.

The chain couples TRBV19 to TRBJ2-1, with 10 bases fitting TRBD2. The CDR3 contains 16 residues. V dropped 5 bases and J dropped 2; count of bases not matched to a gene: 6. Germline V gives CDR1 LNHDA, CDR2 SQIVND (reference sequence). This chain's CDR3 is CASSQRGGRTYNEQFF. Here the CDR3 DNA reads TGTGCCAGTAGTCAGCGGGGGGGCCGTACCTACAATGAGCAGTTCTTC. Variable domain in full (rest from reference TRBV19 and TRBJ2-1): DGGITQSPKYLFRKEGQNVTLSCEQNLNHDAMYWYRQDPGQGLRLIYYSQIVNDFQKGDIAEGYSVSREKKESFPLTVTSAQKNPTAFYLCASSQRGGRTYNEQFFGPGTRLTVL.

This clone rates as medium-sized. The chain's CDR3 is CASSFESTTPSATNEKLFF. CDR3 coding DNA: TGTGCCAGCAGCTTCGAGTCTACCACCCCGAGTGCAACTAATGAAAAACTGTTTTTT. The rearrangement joins TRBV7-6 to TRBJ1-4; D not resolved. Germline V gives CDR1 SGHVS, CDR2 FNYEAQ. The CDR3 has 19 amino acids. The V and J ends lost 3 bases and 0 bases respectively, with 20 bases between them.

This chain links TRBV7-9 with TRBJ2-5; D is undetermined. The germline V gene has CDR1 SEHNR and CDR2 FQNEAQ (reference sequence). The ends were cut back, 5 bases at V and 0 bases at J, with 4 bases in the middle. The length of the CDR3 is 12 residues. CDR3 residues: CASSMYQETQYF. As DNA, the CDR3 is TGTGCCAGCAGCATGTACCAAGAGACCCAGTACTTC.

This CDR3 is CAWRDRGGSPLHF. CDR3 in DNA: TGTGCCTGGAGGGACCGGGGCGGATCACCCCTCCACTTT. The chain combines TRBV30 with TRBJ1-6; tentatively, D is TRBD1 (5 bases). Germline V CDR1 and CDR2: GTSNPN, SVGIG (reference sequence). The CDR3 has 13 residues. Trimming took off 3 bases at V and 10 bases at J, with 13 bases between the two ends.

CDR3 region: CASSLLAGYEQYF. The CDR3 nucleotides read TGCGCCAGCAGCCTACTAGCGGGTTACGAGCAGTACTTC. V usage is TRBV10-2 and J usage is TRBJ2-7; 9 nucleotides align to TRBD2. CDR3 length: 13 amino acids. Germline values: CDR1 WSHSY, CDR2 SAAADI. Trimming took 6 bases from V and 4 from J; bases not matched to a gene: 4.

The chain couples TRBV24-1 to TRBJ2-5, with a possible D match to TRBD1 (5 bases). CDR1 and CDR2 (germline): KGHDR, SFDVKD. The CDR3 runs to 12 residues. Trimming removed 1 base from V and 8 bases from J, with 7 bases in between. In DNA form, the CDR3 reads TGTGCCACCAGTGATTTTCAGGGAACCCAGTACTTC. The encoded protein is CATSDFQGTQYF.

The DNA of the CDR3 is TGCGCCAGCAGCTTGGCGGTTAGCCCCGATACGCAGTATTTT. It encodes CASSLAVSPDTQYF. This sequence joins TRBV5-1 and TRBJ2-3; no firm D call. From germline, CDR1 is SGHRS and CDR2 YFSETQ. This CDR3 region has 14 residues. Trimming removed 0 bases at V and 6 bases at J, with 11 bases between.